The 22 T cell receptor beta chains listed next were all sequenced from one sample in a study of blood T cell repertoires in COVID-19. Sequenced by immunoSEQ multiplex PCR; TCRdb stores in-frame clones only, minus some. Among about 300,000 clones, roughly 82% were seen once, and the ten largest hold around 1.6%. The sample taken for sequencing was peripheral blood. The receptor source for this set is a woman in her 50s with acute or convalescent COVID-19.

V is TRBV28 and J is TRBJ2-1, with a weak D call TRBD2 (6 bases). CDR3 length: 14 residues. Germline CDR1 and CDR2: MDHEN and SYDVKM. Trimming removed 6 bases from V and 9 bases from J, with 18 bases in between. This CDR3 is CASSLLAGSGEQFF. CDR3 nucleotides: TGTGCCAGCAGCCTCTTGGCGGGGAGCGGTGAGCAGTTCTTC.

The chain recombines TRBV6-2 or TRBV6-3 with TRBJ2-7; D not resolved. Germline V lookup: CDR1 MNHEY, CDR2 SVGEGT. CDR3 length equals 13 residues. V was clipped by 6 bases and J by 3 bases, with 12 bases between them. The CDR3 reads CASSKRLLYEQYF. CDR3 coding DNA: TGTGCCAGCAGCAAGAGGCTGCTCTACGAGCAGTACTTC.

The rearrangement links TRBV24-1 to TRBJ2-5; a weak D match, TRBD1 (6 bases). CDR1 is KGHDR, CDR2 SFDVKD, per germline. CDR3 length: 13 residues. The ends were cut back, 9 bases at V and 7 bases at J, with 17 bases in the middle. Written as DNA, the CDR3 is TGTGCCACCCAGGGACAAGCCGGAGTGACCCAGTACTTC. Translation gives CATQGQAGVTQYF.

In this sample, this clone turned up a few times. This chain joins TRBV11-2 and TRBJ1-5, with D perhaps TRBD1 (5 bases). The CDR3 is 15 residues long. CDR1 and CDR2 (germline): SGHAT, FQNNGV. Deletions cut 5 bases from V and 0 bases from J, with 11 bases between. The CDR3 region has the DNA TGTGCCAGCAGCCGGGGGAGGAATAGCAATCAGCCCCAGCATTTT. Translating it yields CASSRGRNSNQPQHF.

This sequence joins TRBV7-9 and TRBJ2-7; D may be TRBD1 (6 bases). Trimming stripped 5 bases from V and 3 bases from J, with 11 bases between. The CDR3 loop spans 13 amino acids. CDR1 is SEHNR and CDR2 is FQNEAQ in the germline V gene (reference sequence). DNA of the CDR3: TGTGCCAGCAGCATAGGACAGAACTACGAGCAGTACTTC. Protein product: CASSIGQNYEQYF.

This chain links TRBV3-1 (or the pseudogene TRBV3-2) with TRBJ2-1; a weak D match, TRBD2 (6 bases). This CDR3 region has 13 residues. Trimming stripped 3 bases from V and 10 bases from J, with 13 bases between. In germline, CDR1 is LGHDT, CDR2 YNNKEL (reference sequence). CDR3: CASSQSPGVEQFF. CDR3 bases: TGTGCCAGCAGCCAGTCCCCGGGGGTGGAGCAGTTCTTC.

V and J are TRBV11-2 and TRBJ1-4, with D possibly being TRBD1 (5 bases). Trimming removed 5 bases from V and 8 bases from J, with 15 bases in between. There are 14 residues in the CDR3. Germline V gene lookup returns CDR1 SGHAT and CDR2 FQNNGV. In nucleotides, the CDR3 is TGTGCCAGCAGCCCCCGGGACTGGGGAGAAAAACTGTTTTTT. This translates into CASSPRDWGEKLFF.

This rearrangement joins TRBV10-3 to TRBJ2-3, with 16 positions matching TRBD2. CDR3 size: 15 residues. The germline V gene encodes CDR1 ENHRY and CDR2 SYGVKD. V lost 10 bases and J lost 10; bases outside the gene matches: 11. CDR3 amino acids: CATSGTSGRDRAQYF. The CDR3 DNA is TGTGCCACCAGCGGGACTAGCGGGAGGGACCGTGCGCAGTATTTT.

The chain couples TRBV24-1 to TRBJ2-1; tentative D call: TRBD2 (6 bases). Per germline, CDR1 KGHDR and CDR2 SFDVKD. The V and J ends lost 1 base and 8 bases respectively, with 11 bases between them. This CDR3 spans 14 amino acids. The CDR3 region has the DNA TGTGCCACCAGTGATTTTTTCGCGGGATATGAGCAGTTCTTC. As protein: CATSDFFAGYEQFF.

The gene calls are TRBV29-1 and TRBJ1-4; a possible D gene is TRBD1 (5 bases). The CDR3 consists of 13 residues. The germline CDR1 and CDR2 sequences are SQVTM and ANQGSEA. With 4 bases removed from V and 8 bases from J, the gap between germline ends came to 14 bases. The CDR3 spells CSVGTLRGEKLFF. DNA of the CDR3: TGCAGCGTTGGTACTCTACGGGGGGAAAAACTGTTTTTT.

This chain links TRBV7-3 with TRBJ2-3; 7 nucleotides match TRBD2. Germline V gives CDR1 SGHTA, CDR2 FQGTGA. V shed 5 bases, J shed 2 bases, and the junction held 10 bases outside the gene matches. CDR3 length equals 16 residues. Here the CDR3 DNA reads TGTGCCAGCAGCCCCACGGGTAGCGGGTACACAGATACGCAGTATTTT. Translation: CASSPTGSGYTDTQYF. The entire variable domain, with the rest obtained from reference TRBV7-3 and TRBJ2-3, is as follows: GAGVSQTPSNKVTEKGKYVELRCDPISGHTALYWYRQSLGQGPEFLIYFQGTGAADDSGLPNDRFFAVRPEGSVSTLKIQRTERGDSAVYLCASSPTGSGYTDTQYFGPGTRLTVL.

The count of this clone is one. This chain connects TRBV30 to TRBJ1-6; possible D gene TRBD1, 5 bases. The V end lost 2 bases, the J end lost 9 bases, and 17 bases lay between the germline ends. This CDR3 has 15 amino acids. The germline V gene encodes CDR1 GTSNPN and CDR2 SVGIG (reference sequence). The CDR3 DNA is TGTGCCTGGAGTCCCTGGGGGGATACGGTTTCACCCCTCCACTTT. It translates to CAWSPWGDTVSPLHF.

This chain connects TRBV29-1 to TRBJ2-1; weak D call: TRBD1 (6 bases). The CDR3 is made up of 15 amino acids. CDR1 and CDR2 (germline): SQVTM, ANQGSEA. V dropped 3 bases and J dropped 0 bases, with 12 bases sitting between them. CDR3 residues: CSVDRDTFSYNEQFF. The CDR3 nucleotides read TGCAGCGTTGACCGGGACACCTTCTCCTACAATGAGCAGTTCTTC.

The rearrangement joins TRBV25-1 to TRBJ1-1; D is unresolved. Deletions cut 4 bases from V and 6 bases from J, with 6 bases between. CDR3 length: 11 amino acids. Germline CDR1 MGHDK, CDR2 SYGVNS. As DNA, the CDR3 is TGTGCCAGCAGTGGAGGGCCTGAAGCTTTCTTT. Its translation: CASSGGPEAFF.

The V gene is TRBV9, the J gene TRBJ2-4; 8 bases agree with TRBD1. Trimming removed 3 bases from V and 0 bases from J; junction bases left unmatched: 5. Germline lookup yields CDR1 SGDLS and CDR2 YYNGEE. CDR3 length: 16 residues. CDR3 DNA: TGTGCCAGCAGCGGACAGGGGACACTAGCCAAAAACATTCAGTACTTC. It codes for CASSGQGTLAKNIQYF.

The chain joins TRBV28 to TRBJ2-7; D possibly corresponds to TRBD2 (5 bases). CDR1 is MDHEN, CDR2 SYDVKM, per germline. The ends were cut back, 3 bases at V and 2 bases at J, with 8 bases in the middle. The CDR3 totals 13 residues. The CDR3 DNA reads as TGTGCCAGCAGTTTCGGCGGGCCCTACGAGCAGTACTTC. Its protein is CASSFGGPYEQYF.

V usage is TRBV19 and J usage is TRBJ2-7, with 7 bases matching TRBD1. The ends lost 3 bases at V and 5 bases at J; junction bases unmatched: 4. Germline V gives CDR1 LNHDA, CDR2 SQIVND (reference sequence). The CDR3 is made up of 13 amino acids. The CDR3 reads CASSIRTGDEQYF. CDR3 in DNA: TGTGCCAGTAGTATTCGTACAGGGGACGAGCAGTACTTC.

The chain is built from TRBV4-1 and TRBJ2-7; 13 bases match TRBD2. In germline, CDR1 is MGHRA, CDR2 YSYEKL. V shed 4 bases and J 4 bases; nucleotides not matched to a gene: 19. The CDR3 has 20 amino acids. The CDR3 sequence is CASSLGSGLAGRGPLYEQYF. The DNA of the CDR3 is TGCGCCAGCAGCCTCGGATCGGGACTAGCGGGAAGAGGGCCTCTTTACGAGCAGTACTTC.

V usage is TRBV28 and J usage is TRBJ2-3, with 13 bases aligning to TRBD2. This CDR3 region has 18 residues. The J segment lost 3 bases and the V segment lost 4 bases, leaving 10 bases of the junction unmatched. Germline-derived CDR1 and CDR2 are MDHEN and SYDVKM. CDR3 loop: CASSSVPGLAGDTDTQYF. The CDR3 nucleotides read TGTGCCAGCAGTTCCGTCCCAGGACTAGCGGGAGATACAGATACGCAGTATTTT. Supplemented by reference TRBV28 and TRBJ2-3, the full variable domain reads DVKVTQSSRYLVKRTGEKVFLECVQDMDHENMFWYRQDPGLGLRLIYFSYDVKMKEKGDIPEGYSVSREKKERFSLILESASTNQTSMYLCASSSVPGLAGDTDTQYFGPGTRLTVL.

The rearrangement uses TRBV6-6 and TRBJ1-1, with 7 bases that match TRBD1. Losses at the gene ends were 5 bases for V and 10 bases for J; bases not matched to a gene: 13. Germline CDR1 is MNHNY and CDR2 is SVGAGI (reference sequence). CDR3 size: 14 residues. The CDR3 loop is CASSAPRQGRGAFF. CDR3 sequence (DNA): TGTGCCAGCAGTGCCCCAAGACAGGGTCGTGGAGCTTTCTTT.

This clone was detected only once. The chain carries TRBV29-1 and TRBJ2-3; 7 bases are a match to TRBD2. This CDR3 has 14 residues. Germline CDR1 is SQVTM and CDR2 is ANQGSEA. The ends lost 4 bases at V and 0 bases at J; junction bases unmatched: 4. CDR3 DNA sequence: TGCAGCGTTGTATGGGGGGGTAGCACAGATACGCAGTATTTT. Encoded protein: CSVVWGGSTDTQYF.

The V and J genes are TRBV10-3 and TRBJ2-2, with D perhaps TRBD1 (6 bases). Germline lookup yields CDR1 ENHRY and CDR2 SYGVKD. This CDR3 has 15 residues. The germline V and J ends were trimmed by 6 bases and 1 base, with 12 bases remaining between them. The CDR3 nucleotides read TGTGCCATCAGACCGGGACACATGAACACCGGGGAGCTGTTTTTT. Translating it yields CAIRPGHMNTGELFF.